Below, one T cell receptor (beta chain) is given with its context. Antigen unknown. Runs used v3.0 of the immunoSEQ assay and were done at survey level. Produced via immunoSEQ multiplex PCR; TCRdb's table is partial and in-frame only. The data hold under 30,000 clones, with 95% observed a single time. These data are taken from a study of long-term antiretroviral therapy in people with HIV. General observations from the study: Blood was collected between about 2003 and 2018, possibly under older ART regimens. Transplant donor controls retained higher diversity, though diversity increased after ART.

V lost 5 bases to trimming and J lost 4 bases, with 11 bases between them. CDR3 length: 13 amino acids. The germline gives CDR1 SSHAT, CDR2 FNYEAQ (reference sequence). This receptor was identified in a man aged 50 or older with HIV. The V gene is TRBV7-7, the J gene TRBJ2-5, with D possibly called TRBD1 or TRBD2 (6 bases each). Sequenced here: unsorted PBMCs, sampled 5.3 years after starting antiretroviral therapy. The CDR3 is CASSPSGAETQYF. The DNA of the CDR3 is TGTGCCAGCAGCCCATCGGGGGCAGAGACCCAGTACTTC. The entire variable domain, with the rest obtained from reference TRBV7-7 and TRBJ2-5, is as follows: GAGVSQSPRYKVTKRGQDVTLRCDPISSHATLYWYQQALGQGPEFLTYFNYEAQPDKSGLPSDRFSAERPEGSISTLTIQRTEQRDSAMYRCASSPSGAETQYFGPGTRLLVL.